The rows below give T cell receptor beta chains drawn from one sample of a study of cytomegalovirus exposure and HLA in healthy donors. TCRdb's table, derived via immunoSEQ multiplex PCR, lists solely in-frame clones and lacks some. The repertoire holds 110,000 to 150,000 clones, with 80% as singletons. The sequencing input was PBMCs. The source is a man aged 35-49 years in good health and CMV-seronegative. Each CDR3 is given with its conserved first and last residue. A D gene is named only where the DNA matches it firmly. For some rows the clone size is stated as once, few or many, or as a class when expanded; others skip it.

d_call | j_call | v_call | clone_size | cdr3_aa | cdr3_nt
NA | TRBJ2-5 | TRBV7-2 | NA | CASSQTWTGAQYF | TGTGCCAGCAGCCAGACTTGGACTGGGGCCCAGTACTTC
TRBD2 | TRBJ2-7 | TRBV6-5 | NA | CASSYDSGRARYEQYF | TGTGCCAGCAGTTACGACTCGGGGAGGGCCCGTTACGAGCAGTACTTC
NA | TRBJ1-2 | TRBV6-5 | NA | CASSYSGPWEYGYTF | TGTGCCAGCAGTTACTCGGGCCCTTGGGAGTATGGCTACACCTTC
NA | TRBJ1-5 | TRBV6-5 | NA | CASSSVRGGQPQHF | TGTGCCAGCAGTTCCGTGCGGGGGGGTCAGCCCCAGCATTTT
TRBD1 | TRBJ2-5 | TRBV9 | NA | CASSSHPGQGLETQYF | TGTGCCAGCAGCTCTCACCCGGGACAGGGGTTGGAGACCCAGTACTTC
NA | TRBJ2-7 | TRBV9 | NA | CASSVGGDEQYF | TGTGCCAGCAGCGTAGGGGGGGACGAGCAGTACTTC
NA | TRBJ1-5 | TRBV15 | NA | CATSTPPSGNQPQHF | TGTGCCACCAGCACTCCTCCCTCGGGCAATCAGCCCCAGCATTTT
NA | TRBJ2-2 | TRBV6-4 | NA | CASSGEPGRELFF | TGTGCCAGCAGTGGCGAGCCGGGTCGGGAGCTGTTTTTT
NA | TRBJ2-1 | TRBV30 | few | CAWTKPRVDHLGGEQFF | TGTGCCTGGACCAAGCCCCGGGTAGACCACCTGGGGGGTGAGCAGTTCTTC
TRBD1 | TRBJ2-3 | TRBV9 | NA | CASSVEAGGSTDTQYF | TGTGCCAGCAGCGTAGAGGCAGGGGGTAGCACAGATACGCAGTATTTT
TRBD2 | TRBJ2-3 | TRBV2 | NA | CASSRTSGGPSTDTQYF | TGTGCCAGCAGTCGTACTAGCGGGGGACCGAGCACAGATACGCAGTATTTT
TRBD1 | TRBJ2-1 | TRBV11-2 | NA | CASSLEYRGNNEQFF | TGTGCCAGCAGCTTAGAGTACAGGGGAAACAATGAGCAGTTCTTC
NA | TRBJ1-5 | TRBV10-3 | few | CAIRPDKASNQPQHF | TGTGCCATCAGACCAGACAAGGCGAGCAATCAGCCCCAGCATTTT
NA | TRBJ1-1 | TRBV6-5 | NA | CASSSRRGDTEAFF | TGTGCCAGCAGTTCAAGGCGGGGGGACACTGAAGCTTTCTTT
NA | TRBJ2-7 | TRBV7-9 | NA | CASSLDAGMFDEQYF | TGTGCCAGCAGCTTAGATGCGGGGATGTTCGACGAGCAGTACTTC